This T cell receptor (beta chain) comes out of a study of shared clonotypes between healthy human individuals. About this clone itself: The antigen is not known.

The CDR3 is 14 residues long. In germline, CDR1 is SGHDT, CDR2 YYEEEE. V dropped 5 bases and J dropped 0; count of bases not matched to a gene: 2. In the original processing: ImmunoSEQ yielded junction-only sequences lacking quality scores, so filtering differed. TCRdb's copy holds only in-frame clones and misses some; the assay was immunoSEQ multiplex PCR. V and J calls and clone size come straight from that table; D and trimming were deduced from the DNA. This sample has more than 2,000,000 clones; 85% to 95% occur once, and the top ten carry about 0.13%. The study, taken as a whole, reports: Investigators expected sequencing depth to affect clonotype sharing among donors.

The rearrangement uses TRBV5-6 and TRBJ2-7, with TRBD2 identical over 10 bases. Source material: naive CD4+ T cells sorted from blood. The subset is: CD45RA+ positively selected. The receptor comes from a man between 18 and 29 years old in good health. For the CDR3, the DNA is TGTGCCAGCAGGGCTAGCGGGAGCTCCTACGAGCAGTACTTC. Translated: CASRASGSSYEQYF.